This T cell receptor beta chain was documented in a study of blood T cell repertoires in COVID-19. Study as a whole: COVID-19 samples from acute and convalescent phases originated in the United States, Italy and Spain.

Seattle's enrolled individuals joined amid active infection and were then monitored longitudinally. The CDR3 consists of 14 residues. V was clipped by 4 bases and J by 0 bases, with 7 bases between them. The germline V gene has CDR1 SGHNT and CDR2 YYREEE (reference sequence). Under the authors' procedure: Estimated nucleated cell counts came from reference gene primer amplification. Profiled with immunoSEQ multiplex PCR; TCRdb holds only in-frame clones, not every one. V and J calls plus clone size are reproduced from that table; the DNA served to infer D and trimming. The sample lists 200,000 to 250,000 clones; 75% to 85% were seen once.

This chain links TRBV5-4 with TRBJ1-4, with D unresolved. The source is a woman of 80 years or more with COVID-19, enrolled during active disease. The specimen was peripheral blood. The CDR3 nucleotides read TGTGCCAGCAGCCCCGGGGCAACTAATGAAAAACTGTTTTTT. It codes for CASSPGATNEKLFF.